This T cell receptor beta chain stems from a study of CD8 T cells in Susac syndrome. As regards this clonotype: Antigen: not known.

The study, taken as a whole, reports: The study admitted that it had a relatively small number of individuals in its TCR sequencing and HLA analysis.

CDR1 is SGHRS, CDR2 YFSETQ, per germline. The V gene lost 4 bases and the J gene lost 1 base, with 12 bases spanning the gap. CDR3 length: 15 residues. CD8+ and CD4+ T cells circulating in blood were sequenced for TCR beta. Through negative isolation, CD4+ and CD8+ T cells were obtained, while TEMRA cells were enriched using FACS. Reverse transcription of roughly 0.45 to 1 ug RNA was performed with random hexamers. TCR beta CDR3 was amplified by immunoSEQ covering 54 Vbeta and 13 Jbeta. From the immunoSEQ multiplex PCR reads, TCRdb called clonotypes with MiXCR, one entry per CDR3 protein. Found here are around 160,000 distinct CDR3 sequences, approximately 94% of them singletons; the top ten hold roughly 0.099%.

The chain has TRBV5-1 and TRBJ1-5, with D unclear. The receptor's source is a human donor with multiple sclerosis. The specimen sequenced was CD4+ T cells from PBMCs. The CDR3 reads CASSVNGGSNQPQHF. Here the CDR3 DNA reads TGCGCCAGCAGCGTGAACGGTGGGAGCAATCAGCCCCAGCATTTT.